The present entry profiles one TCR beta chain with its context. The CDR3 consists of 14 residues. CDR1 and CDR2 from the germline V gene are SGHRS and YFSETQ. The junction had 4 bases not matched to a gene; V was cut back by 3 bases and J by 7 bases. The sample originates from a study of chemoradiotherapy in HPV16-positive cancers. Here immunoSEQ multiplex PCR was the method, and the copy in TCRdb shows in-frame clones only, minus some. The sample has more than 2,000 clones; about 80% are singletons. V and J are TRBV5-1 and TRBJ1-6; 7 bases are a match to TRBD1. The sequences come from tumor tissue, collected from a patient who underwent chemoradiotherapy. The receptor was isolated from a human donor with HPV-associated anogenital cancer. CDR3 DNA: TGCGCCAGCAGCTCGGACAGGTCAAATTCACCCCTCCACTTT. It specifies CASSSDRSNSPLHF.